This T cell receptor beta chain was identified during a study of T cells in narcolepsy. Study-wide background: Donors had narcolepsy type 1 or type 2, or were healthy controls.

Germline lookup yields CDR1 SEHNR and CDR2 FQNEAQ (reference sequence). V was clipped by 5 bases and J by 0 bases, with 8 bases between them. The CDR3 has 14 residues. Libraries were prepared by immunoSEQ multiplex PCR; TCRdb keeps only in-frame clonotypes and omits some of them. The sample holds tens of thousands of clones; about 83% are singletons and the top ten take about 0.84%. The rearrangement uses TRBV7-9 and TRBJ2-1; D unresolved. Sequences were obtained from CD45RA- memory CD4+ T cells from PBMCs. This TCR derives from a human donor with narcolepsy. In DNA, the CDR3 is TGTGCCAGCAGCACATCGAGCTCCTACAATGAGCAGTTCTTC. Translated, it gives CASSTSSSYNEQFF.